This TCR beta chain was found in a study of beta chain features in type 1 diabetes (dated by TCRdb to the late 2010s). Background on the whole study: Mean age, gender distribution, total cell number and subset yield did not differ between patients and healthy donors. A total of some 110 million sorted cells were examined across all samples, and the number of cells per subset was strongly correlated with RNA yield. The study compared TCRB repertoires of sorted circulating CD4+ T cell subsets between recently diagnosed type 1 diabetes patients and matched healthy donors. Naive and central memory subsets were obtained from all 30 or so donors, but regulatory and stem cell-like memory subsets were isolated from only 8 patients and about 8 healthy donors. Results and caveats for the whole study, not just this receptor: Because small numbers of individuals were included in the HLA sub-analyses, any influence of HLA type on TCRB rearrangement was left unresolved. Shorter templates might be favored by PCR, yet because patient and control samples were amplified and corrected together, any such skew would affect both groups equally. Patients with type 1 diabetes made fewer insertions and deleted more nucleotides at VDJ recombination sites, implying thymic rearrangement abnormalities. The naive, central memory and regulatory TCRB repertoires appeared to resemble one another more closely among patients than among healthy donors. Type 1 diabetes patients showed a moderate but significant shortening of TCRB CDR3 length in all four CD4+ subsets. Sequencing cDNA rather than genomic DNA could over-represent highly expressing activated cells, although activation and CD3 levels did not differ between groups.

The entire isolated RNA was reverse transcribed using the High Capacity cDNA Reverse Transcription Kit, and thus expressed TCRB transcripts were sequenced. Deep immunoSEQ sequencing was applied to naive, central memory and regulatory T cell samples, giving an average of around 4 million total reads per sample. After sorted cells were lysed in RLT buffer, RNA was extracted with DNase-treated RNeasy Micro or Mini kits, with the choice depending on cell number. To prevent cross-contamination, each cell subset was processed individually, whereas patient and healthy donor samples were processed jointly. TCRB sequences were amplified from cDNA with the immunoSEQ multiplex PCR, producing 87-bp fragments spanning the CDR3 region. Sequencing of the amplicons was done on the Illumina HiSeq platform. In the paper's pipeline: Synthetic template baselines were used to correct PCR bias computationally, reads within Hamming distance 2 were collapsed together, and singletons that could not be merged were discarded. Reads were aligned against IMGT so that V, D and J genes, CDR3 length and insertions or deletions at six rearrangement sites could be assigned. Within each subset, clonotype counts were normalized to the number of sorted cells before true diversity and Gini coefficients were calculated with the tcR R package. The overlap coefficient, calculated on TCRB nucleotide sequences, was used to quantify repertoire sharing. Out-of-frame TCRB sequences from naive cells were analyzed to stand in for the pre-selection repertoire. What TCRdb holds here is the immuneACCESS table cut down to in-frame rearrangements. Part of the clones is not present; checked against another copy, under half of the missing clones reflect an unresolved V gene, and the others are unexplained. That table furnishes V, J and clone size, whereas the DNA furnished D and trimming. The sample profile shows 600,000 to 650,000 clones; roughly 15% of them were found once. The ten largest make up under 0.095% of the sample.

About this clone: Its antigen is currently not known. No much larger clone is present one base from it, and per-base qualities are unavailable.

From each donor, a single peripheral blood sample of approximately 120 mL on average was drawn into heparinised tubes. Using a panel that included CD45RO, CCR7, CD25, CD127, CD95 and CD27, naive, central memory, regulatory and stem cell-like memory CD4+ T cells were sorted on a BD FACSAria II. Purity was above 95% for every sorted population. Right away, PBMCs were isolated by Lymphoprep density gradient centrifugation and were stained directly, with no culture step. So that batch effects would be minimized, each experiment stained and sorted samples in pairs, pairing one healthy donor with one patient. Clipping removes 4 bases from V and 6 bases from J, with 8 as the unmatched junction base count. Its CDR3 holds 16 amino acids, cysteine through phenylalanine. Of all the DNA, just the CDR3 is kept, 48 bases in frame from base 1. The CDR1 and CDR2 encoded by the germline V gene are MDHEN and SYDVKM.

The sequence links TRBV28 to TRBJ2-3, with 12 central nucleotides matching TRBD2. Sequenced material: naive CD4+ T cells from blood. In light of the paper, this sample's cell subset or site label describes: true naive CD4+ T cells. The sequence came from a man aged 18 to 29 in good health. CDR3 protein: CASSSRTSGTGDTQYF. The sequenced DNA is TGTGCCAGCAGTTCTCGGACTAGCGGGACGGGGGATACGCAGTATTTT. Beyond the CDR3, the reference TRBV28 and TRBJ2-3 genes provide the residues; the full variable domain reads: DVKVTQSSRYLVKRTGEKVFLECVQDMDHENMFWYRQDPGLGLRLIYFSYDVKMKEKGDIPEGYSVSREKKERFSLILESASTNQTSMYLCASSSRTSGTGDTQYFGPGTRLTVL.